One and the same sample provided the 25 T cell receptor beta chains below, sequenced in a study of T cells in women clearing cervical HPV infection. Assay: immunoSEQ multiplex PCR; the TCRdb copy retains only in-frame clones and omits some. The sample shows about 25,000 clones, and 5.4% sits with its ten largest clones. The sample was blood buffy coat. All receptors derive from a woman aged 18-70 years with a cervical HPV16 infection that either progressed to CIN3+ or cleared (not recorded which).

To note about this clone: With the read ending 3 residues before the CDR3 end, the germline J gene is used to fill in that end. The V call is TRBV7-3, the J call TRBJ2-2, with 12 bases lining up with TRBD1. CDR3 length: 16 amino acids. Germline loops: CDR1 SGHTA, CDR2 FQGTGA. The CDR3 DNA, read in part, is TGTGCCAGCAGCGCCGGGACAGGGGGCCCAACGTCACCG. Its translation is CASSAGTGGPTSP. The full CDR3 is CASSAGTGGPTSPLFF.

Partial CDR3 DNA: TGTGCCTGGAGTGTACGCGGGGAGACC. It specifies CAWSVRGET. The CDR3 in its entirety is CAWSVRGETQYF. The chain links TRBV30 to TRBJ2-5; D is perhaps TRBD2 (5 bases). Read coverage stops 3 residues before the CDR3 terminus; the germline J gene supplies the remainder. Germline CDR1 reads GTSNPN; CDR2 reads SVGIG (reference sequence). The CDR3 loop spans 12 amino acids. V gave up 0 bases and J gave up 5 bases, with 7 bases separating them.

Notes on this clone: The CDR3 goes on 3 residues after the read ends, and that part is filled in from the germline J gene. The chain combines TRBV18 with TRBJ2-1; 8 bases align to TRBD2. Germline V lookup: CDR1 KGHSH, CDR2 LQKENI. The CDR3 consists of 15 residues. V was clipped by 2 bases and J by 5 bases; unmatched bases: 5. The covered CDR3 bases are TGTGCCAGCTCACCAATTAGCGGGACCCACAATGAG. Translating it yields CASSPISGTHNE. The full-length CDR3 reads as CASSPISGTHNEQFF.

Concerning this clone itself: Read sequence stops 3 residues before the CDR3 end, and the germline J gene provides the missing end. V gene TRBV6-1 combines with J gene TRBJ2-7; 12 bases are shared with TRBD2. With 4 bases clipped from V and 1 base from J, the junction kept 5 bases outside the gene matches. This CDR3 spans 16 amino acids. CDR1 MNHNS and CDR2 SASEGT come from the germline V gene. The CDR3 sequence: CASSGLAGVKSYEQYF. CDR3 bases read: TGTGCCAGCAGTGGACTAGCGGGAGTAAAATCCTACGAG.

Notes on this clone: Sequencing ends 3 residues short of the CDR3 end; the germline J gene provides the rest. V usage is TRBV5-1 and J usage is TRBJ1-1; 9 bases align to TRBD1. Germline CDR1 is SGHRS and CDR2 is YFSETQ. There are 14 residues in the CDR3. V lost 3 bases, J lost 3 bases, and 3 bases stayed unmatched. CDR3 DNA, as far as it was read: TGCGCCAGCAGCTACACAGGGGGCGACACTGAA. Translated, it gives CASSYTGGDTE. The whole CDR3 is CASSYTGGDTEAFF.

In the case of this clone: The missing CDR3 end, 3 residues past where the read stops, is filled in from the germline J gene. This sequence joins TRBV7-3 and TRBJ1-2; D uncertain. In germline, CDR1 is SGHTA, CDR2 FQGTGA. The CDR3 has 17 residues. The DNA read from the CDR3 is TGTGCCAGCAGCCAGCAGACTAGCCTATACACCTACAATGAC. This gives the protein CASSQQTSLYTYND. The whole CDR3 reads CASSQQTSLYTYNDYTF.

A remark on this clone: The sequence runs out 3 residues before the end of the CDR3; the remainder is reconstructed from the germline J gene. The chain recombines TRBV5-1 with TRBJ1-1; D is possibly TRBD1 (5 bases). Trimming took off 5 bases at V and 6 bases at J, with 11 bases between the two ends. There are 12 residues in the CDR3. Looked up from germline, CDR1 is SGHRS and CDR2 is YFSETQ. CDR3 protein: CASRGASPEAFF. CDR3 DNA (partial): TGCGCCAGCAGAGGGGCATCTCCTGAA.

Note on this clone: The observed sequence ends 3 residues before the CDR3 terminus, with the missing tail filled in from the germline J gene. This chain joins TRBV6-1 and TRBJ2-1; 9 nucleotides match TRBD1. CDR1 MNHNS and CDR2 SASEGT come from the germline V gene. V was pared by 4 bases and J by 4 bases, with 8 bases of the junction left unmatched. The CDR3 runs 16 residues. CDR3 bases read: TGTGCCAGCAGTGCCGCGACAGGGGGGGTTTACAATGAG. As protein: CASSAATGGVYNE. The whole CDR3 is CASSAATGGVYNEQFF.

Points on this clone: Read data end 3 residues before the CDR3 end; the end is taken from the germline J gene. The J gene is TRBJ2-1, the V gene TRBV2, with 8 positions matching TRBD1. The germline CDR1 and CDR2 sequences are SNHLY and FYNNEI. Trimming took 5 bases from V and 8 from J; bases not matched to a gene: 5. The CDR3 length is 13 residues. CDR3 amino acids: CASSIDRGDEQFF. The CDR3 DNA, read in part, is TGTGCCAGCAGTATCGACAGGGGCGATGAG.

As regards this clone: The CDR3 is cut off 3 residues early in the read; its end comes from the germline J gene. The V and J genes are TRBV5-1 and TRBJ2-2, with a possible D match to TRBD2 (5 bases). The germline V and J ends were trimmed by 4 bases and 3 bases, with 13 bases remaining between them. CDR1 and CDR2 (germline): SGHRS, YFSETQ. The CDR3 loop spans 15 amino acids. CDR3: CASSLSDYYTGELFF. The covered CDR3 bases are TGCGCCAGCAGCCTTTCAGACTATTACACCGGGGAG.

A word on this clone: One junction end disagrees with the germline gene, perhaps due to a read error. This sample includes further DNA sequences coding for the same CDR3. This CDR3 is CAWDYGSGNTIYF. Incomplete CDR3 DNA: TGTGCCTGGGACTATGGCTCTGGAAACACA. The rearrangement links TRBV30 to TRBJ1-3; D remains ambiguous. The DNA ends 3 residues before the CDR3 does, and the rest of the CDR3 is filled in from the germline J gene. The CDR3 consists of 13 residues. Looked up from germline, CDR1 is GTSNPN and CDR2 is SVGIG (reference sequence). Full variable domain (outside the CDR3, taken from reference TRBV30 and TRBJ1-3): SQTIHQWPATLVQPVGSPLSLECTVEGTSNPNLYWYRQAAGRGLQLLFYSVGIGQISSEVPQNLSASRPQDRQFILSSKKLLLSDSGFYLCAWDYGSGNTIYFGEGSWLTVV.

Points on this clone: The read falls 3 residues short of the CDR3 end, and the missing part is taken from the germline J gene. The chain uses TRBV7-2 and TRBJ2-5, with 9 nucleotides matching TRBD2. In germline, CDR1 is SGHTA, CDR2 FQGNSA. Trimming removed 5 bases from V and 6 bases from J; junction bases left unmatched: 7. The CDR3 contains 14 residues. CDR3 DNA, as far as it was read: TGTGCCAGCAGCGATCGGGGACTAGCAAAGACC. Residues: CASSDRGLAKT. The full-length CDR3 reads as CASSDRGLAKTQYF.

As for this clone: The CDR3 end falls 3 residues outside the read, so it is completed with the germline J gene. This chain uses TRBV4-1 with TRBJ2-2; D is possibly TRBD1 (6 bases). The CDR3 covers 14 residues. Germline V CDR1 and CDR2: MGHRA, YSYEKL. Trimming took 2 bases from V and 6 from J, leaving 10 bases between them. The CDR3 reads CASSQRGIAGELFF. CDR3 DNA (partial): TGCGCCAGCAGCCAAAGGGGGATAGCCGGGGAG.

As to this clone: Coverage ceases 3 residues before the CDR3 finishes, and the germline J gene fills in the end. The chain is built from TRBV2 and TRBJ1-2; 7 bases are a match to TRBD1. The CDR3 covers 13 residues. The germline V gene has CDR1 SNHLY and CDR2 FYNNEI. The covered CDR3 bases are TGTGCCAGCGTTCTAACAGGGACAGATACC. Encoded protein: CASVLTGTDT. Given in full, the CDR3 is CASVLTGTDTYTF.

As to this clone: The missing CDR3 end, 3 residues past where the read stops, is filled in from the germline J gene. The genes are TRBV7-9 and TRBJ1-2; no definite D call. V was shortened by 3 bases and J by 2 bases, with 4 bases between the two germline ends. The CDR3 has 12 amino acids. Per the germline V gene, CDR1 is SEHNR and CDR2 is FQNEAQ (reference sequence). The CDR3 region is CASSFGNYGYTF. The part of the CDR3 DNA that was read is TGTGCCAGCAGCTTCGGGAACTATGGC. The variable domain in full, with the rest retrieved from reference TRBV7-9 and TRBJ1-2, is DTGVSQNPRHKITKRGQNVTFRCDPISEHNRLYWYRQTLGQGPEFLTYFQNEAQLEKSRLLSDRFSAERPKGSFSTLEIQRTEQGDSAMYLCASSFGNYGYTFGSGTRLTVV.

With regard to this clone: Read data end 3 residues before the CDR3 end; the end is taken from the germline J gene. The rearrangement joins TRBV29-1 to TRBJ2-7; TRBD1 might be the D (6 bases). The CDR3 runs to 12 residues. Deletions cut 6 bases from V and 2 bases from J, with 11 bases between. In germline, CDR1 is SQVTM, CDR2 ANQGSEA. The sequenced part of the CDR3 DNA is TGCAGCGTGAGGACAGTGACCTACGAG. Translated: CSVRTVTYE. Given in full, the CDR3 is CSVRTVTYEQYF.

Of note for this clone: The junction departs from the called germline gene at one end, perhaps through a read error. Coverage ceases 3 residues before the CDR3 finishes, and the germline J gene fills in the end. V usage is TRBV10-3 and J usage is TRBJ1-3; a weak D match, TRBD1 (5 bases). Germline V gene lookup returns CDR1 ENHRY and CDR2 SYGVKD. The CDR3 is 15 residues long. This CDR3 is CAISEADNPGNTIYF. The sequenced part of the CDR3 DNA is TGTGCCATCAGTGAGGCGGACAATCCTGGGAACACC.

Notes on this clone: With the read ending 3 residues before the CDR3 end, the germline J gene is used to fill in that end. V is TRBV5-6 and J is TRBJ2-5; D is perhaps TRBD2 (6 bases). Germline V gene lookup returns CDR1 SGHDT and CDR2 YYEEEE. The CDR3 is 15 amino acids. With 3 bases removed from V and 2 bases from J, the gap between germline ends came to 14 bases. CDR3 DNA (partial): TGTGCCAGCAGCTGGGTGGTGGGGGGACAAGAGACC. Protein: CASSWVVGGQET. From start to end, the CDR3 is CASSWVVGGQETQYF.

With regard to this clone: Read coverage stops 3 residues before the CDR3 terminus; the germline J gene supplies the remainder. V gene TRBV2 combines with J gene TRBJ2-2; 8 bases are shared with TRBD2. The CDR3 extends over 16 amino acids. Germline loops: CDR1 SNHLY, CDR2 FYNNEI. The CDR3: CASSESPRGAGEKLFF. Incomplete CDR3 DNA: TGTGCCAGCAGTGAAAGCCCGCGGGGGGCTGGTGAAAAG.

Turning to this clone: Read coverage stops 3 residues before the CDR3 terminus; the germline J gene supplies the remainder. The J gene is TRBJ1-6, the V gene TRBV5-1; possibly TRBD1 for D (5 bases). CDR1 is SGHRS, CDR2 YFSETQ, per germline. Trimming shortened V by 4 bases and J by 0 bases, and 11 bases separated the two germline ends. CDR3 length: 16 amino acids. Incomplete CDR3 DNA: TGCGCCAGCAGCCCCCGGGGGAGCTCCTATAATTCACCC. As protein: CASSPRGSSYNSP. The whole CDR3 region reads CASSPRGSSYNSPLHF. The full variable domain, with the rest looked up from reference TRBV5-1 and TRBJ1-6, is KAGVTQTPRYLIKTRGQQVTLSCSPISGHRSVSWYQQTPGQGLQFLFEYFSETQRNKGNFPGRFSGRQFSNSRSEMNVSTLELGDSALYLCASSPRGSSYNSPLHFGNGTRLTVT.

With regard to this clone: With the read ending 3 residues before the CDR3 end, the germline J gene is used to fill in that end. This rearrangement joins TRBV5-5 to TRBJ1-1, with D unclear. This CDR3 has 13 residues. Germline loops: CDR1 SGHKS, CDR2 YYEKEE (reference sequence). Between the trimmed V and J ends, which lost 4 bases and 0 bases, there was a span of 7 bases. The CDR3 bases that were read are TGTGCCAGCAGCCCCCTTCTGAACACTGAA. It is translated as CASSPLLNTE. The whole CDR3 region reads CASSPLLNTEAFF.

Points on this clone: With the read ending 3 residues before the CDR3 end, the germline J gene is used to fill in that end. The chain is built from TRBV15 and TRBJ2-1, with TRBD2 matching 7 bases. The CDR3 is 14 residues long. V shed 1 base and J 7 bases; nucleotides not matched to a gene: 4. Germline assignment: CDR1 LNHNV and CDR2 YYDKDF (reference sequence). CDR3: CATSRVGGGNEQFF. CDR3 DNA, as far as it was read: TGTGCCACCAGCAGAGTTGGGGGGGGAAATGAG.

As for this clone: The CDR3 end falls 3 residues outside the read, so it is completed with the germline J gene. The chain uses TRBV13 and TRBJ1-1; no clear D. V gave up 2 bases and J gave up 6 bases, with 4 bases separating them. Germline V gives CDR1 PRHDT, CDR2 FYEKMQ (reference sequence). There are 11 residues in the CDR3. CDR3 DNA (partial): TGTGCCAGCAGCTTAACTGCTGAA. It yields the protein CASSLTAE. The whole CDR3 sequence is CASSLTAEAFF.

A word on this clone: The DNA ends 3 residues before the CDR3 does, and the rest of the CDR3 is filled in from the germline J gene. V gene TRBV29-1 combines with J gene TRBJ2-1; 12 bases fit TRBD2. Looked up from germline, CDR1 is SQVTM and CDR2 is ANQGSEA. The CDR3 consists of 17 residues. Trimming took 3 bases from V and 2 from J; bases not matched to a gene: 8. Partial CDR3 DNA: TGCAGCGTTGATCGCGCAACTAGCGGGAGGCCCTACAATGAG. Amino acids: CSVDRATSGRPYNE. The whole CDR3 sequence is CSVDRATSGRPYNEQFF.

A note on this clone: The CDR3 is cut off 3 residues early in the read; its end comes from the germline J gene. The chain uses TRBV28 and TRBJ2-7; D may be TRBD1 (6 bases). V lost 7 bases, J lost 4 bases, and 11 bases lay in between. The CDR3 runs 12 residues. Germline CDR1 is MDHEN and CDR2 is SYDVKM. CDR3 sequence reads: CASTKGGYEQYF. The part of the CDR3 DNA that was read is TGTGCCAGCACGAAAGGGGGATACGAG.